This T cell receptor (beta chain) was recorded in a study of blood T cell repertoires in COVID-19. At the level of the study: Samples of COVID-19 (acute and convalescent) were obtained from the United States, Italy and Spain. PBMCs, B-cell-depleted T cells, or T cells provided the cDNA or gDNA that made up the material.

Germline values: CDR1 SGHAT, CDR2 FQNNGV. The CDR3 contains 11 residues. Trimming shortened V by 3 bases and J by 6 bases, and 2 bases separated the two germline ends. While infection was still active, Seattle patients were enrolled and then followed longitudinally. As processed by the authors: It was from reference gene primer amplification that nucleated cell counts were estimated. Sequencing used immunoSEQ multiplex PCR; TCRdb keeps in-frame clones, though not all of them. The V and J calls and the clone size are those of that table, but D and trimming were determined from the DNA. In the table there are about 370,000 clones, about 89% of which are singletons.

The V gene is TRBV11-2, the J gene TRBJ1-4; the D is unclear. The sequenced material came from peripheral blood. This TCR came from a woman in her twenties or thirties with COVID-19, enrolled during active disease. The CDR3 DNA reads TGTGCCAGCAGCTTCGATGAAAAACTGTTTTTT. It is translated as CASSFDEKLFF.